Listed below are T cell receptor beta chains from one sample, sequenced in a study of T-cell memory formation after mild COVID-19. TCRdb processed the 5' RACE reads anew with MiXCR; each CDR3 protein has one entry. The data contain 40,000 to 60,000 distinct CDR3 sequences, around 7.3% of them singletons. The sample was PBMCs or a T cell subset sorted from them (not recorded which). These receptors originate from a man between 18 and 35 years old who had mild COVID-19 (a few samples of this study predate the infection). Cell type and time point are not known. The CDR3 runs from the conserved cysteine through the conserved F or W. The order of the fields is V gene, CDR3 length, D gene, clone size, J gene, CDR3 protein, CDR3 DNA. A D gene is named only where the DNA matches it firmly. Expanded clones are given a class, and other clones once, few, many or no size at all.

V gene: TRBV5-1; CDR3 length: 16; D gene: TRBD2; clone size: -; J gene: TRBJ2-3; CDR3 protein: CASSPAPGGDTDTQYF; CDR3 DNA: TGCGCCAGCAGCCCAGCCCCGGGGGGTGACACAGATACGCAGTATTTT
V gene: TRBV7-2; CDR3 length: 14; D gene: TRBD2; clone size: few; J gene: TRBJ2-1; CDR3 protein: CASRRGGPYNEQFF; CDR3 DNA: TGTGCCAGCAGACGGGGGGGACCCTACAATGAGCAGTTCTTC
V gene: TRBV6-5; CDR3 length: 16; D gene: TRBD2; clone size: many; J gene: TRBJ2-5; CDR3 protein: CASSSHDWAGGLFQYF; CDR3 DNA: TGTGCCAGCAGTTCCCACGATTGGGCGGGGGGCCTATTCCAGTACTTC
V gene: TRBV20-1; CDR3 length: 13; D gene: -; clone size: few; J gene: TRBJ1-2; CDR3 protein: CSAGRGDRNGYTF; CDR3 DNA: TGCAGTGCTGGGCGGGGCGACAGAAATGGCTACACCTTC
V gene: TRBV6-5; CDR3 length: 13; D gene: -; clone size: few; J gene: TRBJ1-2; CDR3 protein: CASSYERVYGYTF; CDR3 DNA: TGTGCCAGCAGTTACGAGAGGGTCTATGGCTACACCTTC
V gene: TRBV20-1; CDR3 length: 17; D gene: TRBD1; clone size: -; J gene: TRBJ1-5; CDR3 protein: CSARDYQGAWSNQPQHF; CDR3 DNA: TGCAGTGCTAGAGATTATCAGGGGGCATGGAGCAATCAGCCCCAGCATTTT
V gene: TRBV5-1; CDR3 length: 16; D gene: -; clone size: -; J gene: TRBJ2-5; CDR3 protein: CASSWGDSTAGETQYF; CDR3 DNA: TGCGCCAGCAGCTGGGGGGACTCCACCGCGGGCGAGACCCAGTACTTC
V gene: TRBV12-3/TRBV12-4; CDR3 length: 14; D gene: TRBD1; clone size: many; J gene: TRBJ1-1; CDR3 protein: CASSPQGSNTEAFF; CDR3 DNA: TGTGCCAGCAGCCCACAGGGGAGCAACACTGAAGCTTTCTTT
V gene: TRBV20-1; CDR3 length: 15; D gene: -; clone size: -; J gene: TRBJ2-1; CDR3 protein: CSAPLGGTNYNEQFF; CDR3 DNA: TGCAGTGCTCCCTTAGGGGGGACAAACTACAATGAGCAGTTCTTC
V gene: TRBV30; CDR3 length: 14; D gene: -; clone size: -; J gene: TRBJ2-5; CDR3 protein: CAWSVRGTQETQYF; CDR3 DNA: TGTGCCTGGAGTGTACGGGGGACCCAAGAGACCCAGTACTTC
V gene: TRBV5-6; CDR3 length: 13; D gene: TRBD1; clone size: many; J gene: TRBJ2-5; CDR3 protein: CASREQGRETQYF; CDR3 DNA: TGTGCCAGCAGGGAACAGGGGCGTGAGACCCAGTACTTC
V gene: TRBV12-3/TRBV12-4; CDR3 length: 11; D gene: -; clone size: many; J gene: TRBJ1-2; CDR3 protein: CASSLGYGYTF; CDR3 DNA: TGTGCCAGCAGCTTGGGCTATGGCTACACCTTC
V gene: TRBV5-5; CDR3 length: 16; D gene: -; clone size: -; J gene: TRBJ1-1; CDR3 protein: CASSVDYYREGGEAFF; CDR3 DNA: TGTGCCAGCAGCGTCGATTACTACAGGGAAGGGGGTGAAGCTTTCTTT
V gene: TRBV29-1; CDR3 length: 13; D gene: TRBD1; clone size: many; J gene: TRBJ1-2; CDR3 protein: CSVEGQGTGGYTF; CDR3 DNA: TGCAGCGTGGAGGGACAGGGGACTGGCGGCTACACCTTC
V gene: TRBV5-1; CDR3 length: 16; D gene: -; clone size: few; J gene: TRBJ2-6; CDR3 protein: CASSLDSPFGANVLTF; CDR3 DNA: TGCGCCAGCAGCTTGGACAGTCCTTTTGGGGCCAACGTCCTGACTTTC
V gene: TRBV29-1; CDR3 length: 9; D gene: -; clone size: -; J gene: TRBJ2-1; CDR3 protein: CSVEHEQFF; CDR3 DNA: TGCAGCGTTGAACATGAGCAGTTCTTC
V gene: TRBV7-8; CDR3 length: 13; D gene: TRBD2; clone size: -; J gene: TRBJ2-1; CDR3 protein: CASSLGLVGEQFF; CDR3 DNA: TGTGCCAGCAGCCTAGGACTAGTAGGTGAGCAGTTCTTC
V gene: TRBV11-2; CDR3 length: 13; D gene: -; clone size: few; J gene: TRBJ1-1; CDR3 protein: CASSLAVDTEAFF; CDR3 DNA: TGTGCCAGCAGCTTAGCCGTAGACACTGAAGCTTTCTTT